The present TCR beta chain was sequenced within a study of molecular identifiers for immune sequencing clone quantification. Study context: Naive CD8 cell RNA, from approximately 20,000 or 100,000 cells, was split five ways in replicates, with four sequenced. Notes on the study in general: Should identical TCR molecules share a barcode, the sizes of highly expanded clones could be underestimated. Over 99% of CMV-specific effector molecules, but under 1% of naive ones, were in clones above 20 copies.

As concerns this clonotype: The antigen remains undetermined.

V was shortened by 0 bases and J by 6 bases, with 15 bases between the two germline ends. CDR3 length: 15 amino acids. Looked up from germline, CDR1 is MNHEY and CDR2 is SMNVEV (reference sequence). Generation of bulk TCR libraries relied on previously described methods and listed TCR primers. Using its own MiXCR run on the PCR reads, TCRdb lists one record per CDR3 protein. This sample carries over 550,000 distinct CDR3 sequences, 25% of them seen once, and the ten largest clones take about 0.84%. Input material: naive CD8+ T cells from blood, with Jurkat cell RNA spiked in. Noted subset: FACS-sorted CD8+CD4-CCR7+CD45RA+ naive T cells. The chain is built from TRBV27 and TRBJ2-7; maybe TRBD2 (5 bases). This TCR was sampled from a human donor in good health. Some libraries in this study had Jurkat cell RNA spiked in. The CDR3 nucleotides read TGTGCCAGCAGTTTATCGGCCGTAGGGAGCCGCGAGCAGTACTTC. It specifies CASSLSAVGSREQYF.